Listed below are T cell receptor beta chains from one sample, sequenced in a study of blood T cell repertoires in COVID-19. The data were produced by immunoSEQ multiplex PCR, yet TCRdb's version contains in-frame clones alone and is incomplete. The sample holds about 170,000 clones, more than 75% seen once. The sequencing sample was made of peripheral blood. Receptor source: a man between 50 and 59 years old who had recovered from COVID-19. CDR3s include the opening cysteine and the closing phenylalanine or tryptophan. A D gene is named only where the DNA matches it firmly. Size tells how often a clone was seen (once, few, many) or the class of an expanded clone, and some rows leave it out.

. . TRBJ1-6 TRBV3-1/TRBV3-2 CASRDSRNSPLHF TGTGCCAGCAGGGACAGCCGGAATTCACCCCTCCACTTT
. . TRBJ1-6 TRBV30 CAWQIGTPNSPLHF TGTGCCTGGCAGATCGGGACACCTAATTCACCCCTCCACTTT
. TRBD2 TRBJ2-1 TRBV29-1 CSVSPGGRDEQFF TGCAGCGTTAGCCCGGGGGGTCGCGACGAGCAGTTCTTC
. . TRBJ1-1 TRBV5-4 CASSLAGREEAFF TGTGCCAGCAGCTTGGCAGGGCGGGAGGAAGCTTTCTTT
. . TRBJ2-1 TRBV7-9 CASRPGNEQFF TGTGCCAGCCGCCCGGGAAATGAGCAGTTCTTC
. TRBD1 TRBJ1-1 TRBV9 CASSVQGANTEAFF TGTGCCAGCAGCGTACAGGGGGCTAACACTGAAGCTTTCTTT
few . TRBJ2-7 TRBV7-9 CASSLSLVEQYF TGTGCCAGCTCATTAAGCTTGGTCGAGCAGTACTTC
. . TRBJ2-5 TRBV20-1 CSASPEGQRQETQYF TGCAGTGCTAGTCCCGAAGGGCAGCGGCAAGAGACCCAGTACTTC
. . TRBJ2-6 TRBV3-1/TRBV3-2 CASSQAGAGANVLTF TGTGCCAGCAGCCAAGCAGGGGCTGGGGCCAACGTCCTGACTTTC
. . TRBJ1-3 TRBV2 CASSEFQTSYTIYF TGTGCCAGCAGTGAATTCCAAACTTCCTACACCATATATTTT
. TRBD1 TRBJ2-7 TRBV3-1/TRBV3-2 CASSRIRQGREQYF TGTGCCAGCAGCCGCATCAGACAGGGGCGGGAGCAGTACTTC
. . TRBJ1-2 TRBV12-3/TRBV12-4 CASSRDTSYGYTF TGTGCCAGCAGTAGGGACACCTCCTATGGCTACACCTTC
. . TRBJ1-5 TRBV7-2 CASSSRQEYNQPQHF TGTGCCAGCAGCTCGAGACAGGAATATAATCAGCCCCAGCATTTT
. TRBD1 TRBJ2-5 TRBV23-1 CASSQPRDRRGKETQYF TGCGCCAGCAGTCAGCCCCGGGACAGACGAGGGAAAGAGACCCAGTACTTC
. TRBD2 TRBJ2-3 TRBV24-1 CATSDLSASGRKTDTQYF TGTGCCACCAGTGACCTGTCTGCGAGCGGGAGGAAGACAGATACGCAGTATTTT
. TRBD2 TRBJ2-7 TRBV7-3 CASSLGGGGYEQYF TGTGCCAGCAGCTTAGGTGGCGGGGGTTACGAGCAGTACTTC
. . TRBJ1-2 TRBV27 CASSLSQRYGYTF TGTGCCAGCAGTTTAAGTCAGCGCTATGGCTACACCTTC
. . TRBJ2-5 TRBV7-2 CASSGGTQETQYF TGTGCCAGCAGCGGCGGGACTCAAGAGACCCAGTACTTC
. . TRBJ1-1 TRBV6-5 CASSTLNLGATEAFF TGTGCCAGCAGTACCCTTAATTTAGGGGCCACTGAAGCTTTCTTT
. TRBD1 TRBJ2-6 TRBV28 CASRPQGGDYGANVLTF TGTGCCAGCAGGCCACAGGGGGGTGACTATGGGGCCAACGTCCTGACTTTC
. TRBD1 TRBJ2-3 TRBV28 CASIPRRDRGTDTQYF TGTGCCAGCATCCCCCGCCGGGACAGGGGAACAGATACGCAGTATTTT
. . TRBJ2-7 TRBV19 CASSIAPVGGEQYF TGTGCCAGTAGTATAGCCCCAGTGGGGGGCGAGCAGTACTTC
. TRBD2 TRBJ2-3 TRBV7-2 CASSLPRLAGGPSTDTQYF TGTGCCAGCAGCTTACCCCGACTAGCGGGGGGGCCTAGCACAGATACGCAGTATTTT
. TRBD1 TRBJ2-7 TRBV5-5 CASTDTGTGPYEQYF TGTGCCAGCACCGACACCGGGACAGGGCCCTACGAGCAGTACTTC